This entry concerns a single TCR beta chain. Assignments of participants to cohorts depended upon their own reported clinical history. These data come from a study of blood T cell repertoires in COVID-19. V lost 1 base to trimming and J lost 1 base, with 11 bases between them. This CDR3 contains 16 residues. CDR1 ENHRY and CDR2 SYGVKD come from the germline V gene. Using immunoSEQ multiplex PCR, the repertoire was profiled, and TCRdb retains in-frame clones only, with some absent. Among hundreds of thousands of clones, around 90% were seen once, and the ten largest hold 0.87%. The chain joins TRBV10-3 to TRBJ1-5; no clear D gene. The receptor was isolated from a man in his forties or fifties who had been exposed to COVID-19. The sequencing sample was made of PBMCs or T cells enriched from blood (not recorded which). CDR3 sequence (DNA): TGTGCCATCAGTGAGTATAAAGGGAGAAGCAATCAGCCCCAGCATTTT. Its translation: CAISEYKGRSNQPQHF.